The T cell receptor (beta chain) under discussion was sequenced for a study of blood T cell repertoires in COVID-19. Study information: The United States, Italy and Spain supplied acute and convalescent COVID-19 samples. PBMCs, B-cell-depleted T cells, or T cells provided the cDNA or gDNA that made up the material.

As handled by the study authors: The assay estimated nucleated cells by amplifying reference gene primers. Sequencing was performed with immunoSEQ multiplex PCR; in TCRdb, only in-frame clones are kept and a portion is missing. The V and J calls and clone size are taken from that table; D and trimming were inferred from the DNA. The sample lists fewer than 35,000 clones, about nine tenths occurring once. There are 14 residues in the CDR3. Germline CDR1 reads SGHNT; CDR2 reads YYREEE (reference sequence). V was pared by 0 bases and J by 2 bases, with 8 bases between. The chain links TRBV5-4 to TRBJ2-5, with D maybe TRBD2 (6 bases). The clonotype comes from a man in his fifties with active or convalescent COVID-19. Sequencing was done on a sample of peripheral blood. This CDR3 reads CASSLAAGQETQYF. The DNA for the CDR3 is TGTGCCAGCAGCTTGGCCGCGGGGCAAGAGACCCAGTACTTC.